The T cell receptor beta chain described here comes from a study of T-cell memory formation after mild COVID-19. TCRdb redid the calling of the 5' RACE reads with MiXCR, one entry per CDR3 protein. This sample has about 360,000 distinct CDR3 sequences; about 15% occur once, and the top ten carry less than 25%. This clonotype was found a few times. A single base separates this from a much larger clone, so it may be a read error. This CDR3 has 14 residues. Per germline, CDR1 MGHRA and CDR2 YSYEKL. The sequence was collected from a man in his late teens or twenties who had mild COVID-19 (a few samples of this study predate the infection). Cell type and time point are not known. The chain uses TRBV4-1 and TRBJ1-6; D is possibly TRBD1 (5 bases). The sample taken for sequencing was PBMCs or a T cell subset sorted from them (not recorded which). DNA of the CDR3: TGCTCCAGCAGCCAAGGACGGACAAATTCACCCCTCCACTTT. Translating gives CSSSQGRTNSPLHF.